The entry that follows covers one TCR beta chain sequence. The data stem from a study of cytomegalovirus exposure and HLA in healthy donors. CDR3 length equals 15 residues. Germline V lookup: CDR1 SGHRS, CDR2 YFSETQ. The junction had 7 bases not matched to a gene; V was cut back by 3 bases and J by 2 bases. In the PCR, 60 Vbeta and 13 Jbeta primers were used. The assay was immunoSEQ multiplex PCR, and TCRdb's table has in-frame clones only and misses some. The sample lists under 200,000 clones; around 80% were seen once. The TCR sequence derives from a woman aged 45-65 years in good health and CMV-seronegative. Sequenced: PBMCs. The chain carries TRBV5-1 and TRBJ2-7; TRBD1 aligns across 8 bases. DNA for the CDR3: TGCGCCAGCAGCTCGGGACAGGCAATTCCCTACGAGCAGTACTTC. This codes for CASSSGQAIPYEQYF.